Below, 29 T cell receptor beta chains from the same sample are listed, as sequenced in a study of shared clonotypes between healthy human individuals. Naive CD8 cells lacked CD45RO and underwent positive selection for CCR7, leaving out terminally differentiated effector memory CD45RA+ cells. The repertoire was sequenced with immunoSEQ multiplex PCR; TCRdb's copy has only in-frame clones and lacks some. This sample has about 550,000 clones, with roughly 95% found just once. The sample was naive CD8+ T cells sorted from blood. The receptors stem from a woman in her twenties or thirties in good health.

J is TRBJ1-2 and V is TRBV19; tentative D call: TRBD1 (5 bases). Deletions cut 3 bases from V and 8 bases from J, with 16 bases between. CDR3 size: 14 residues. The germline CDR1 and CDR2 sequences are LNHDA and SQIVND (reference sequence). Here the CDR3 DNA reads TGTGCCAGTAGTATTTTACTAGGGAGGGGAGGCTACACCTTC. Residues: CASSILLGRGGYTF.

The rearrangement uses TRBV6-5 and TRBJ1-5, with D perhaps matching TRBD1 (6 bases). CDR1 and CDR2 from the germline V gene are MNHEY and SVGAGI. CDR3 size: 15 residues. Trimming shortened V by 4 bases and J by 0 bases, and 10 bases separated the two germline ends. CDR3 in amino acids: CASSWGAGSNQPQHF. The CDR3 DNA is TGTGCCAGCAGTTGGGGGGCAGGTAGCAATCAGCCCCAGCATTTT.

This CDR3 is CASSLTPAEQYF. The DNA for the CDR3 is TGTGCCAGCAGCCTGACACCTGCCGAGCAGTACTTC. The chain carries TRBV5-4 and TRBJ2-7; D is unresolved. With 4 bases removed from V and 6 bases from J, the gap between germline ends came to 11 bases. The CDR3 runs 12 residues. The germline V gene encodes CDR1 SGHNT and CDR2 YYREEE (reference sequence).

With respect to this clone: The sample contains more than one DNA sequence encoding this CDR3. The V call is TRBV28, the J call TRBJ1-1; D remains ambiguous. The germline V and J ends were trimmed by 3 bases and 4 bases, with 3 bases remaining between them. The germline V gene has CDR1 MDHEN and CDR2 SYDVKM. The CDR3 is made up of 11 amino acids. In DNA, the CDR3 is TGTGCCAGCAGTTTTTTCACTGAAGCTTTCTTT. Amino acids: CASSFFTEAFF.

The V and J genes are TRBV2 and TRBJ1-3, with D unclear. This CDR3 is 12 amino acids long. V was trimmed by 7 bases and J by 4 bases, leaving 8 bases between them. The germline gives CDR1 SNHLY, CDR2 FYNNEI. CDR3 in amino acids: CASTFDGNTIYF. The CDR3 DNA reads TGTGCCAGCACATTCGACGGAAACACCATATATTTT.

As for this clone: The identical CDR3 is also encoded by other nucleotide sequences in the sample. The V call is TRBV27, the J call TRBJ1-2, with D uncertain. From germline, CDR1 is MNHEY and CDR2 SMNVEV (reference sequence). V was clipped by 5 bases and J by 4 bases, with 8 bases between them. This CDR3 spans 12 amino acids. CDR3 protein: CASSPGGYGYTF. For the CDR3, the DNA is TGTGCCAGCAGTCCCGGAGGCTATGGCTACACCTTC.

The chain is built from TRBV27 and TRBJ2-7, with a tentative D call TRBD1 (5 bases). The CDR3 runs 14 residues. Germline V gene sequence: CDR1 MNHEY, CDR2 SMNVEV (reference sequence). The germline V and J ends were trimmed by 1 base and 5 bases, with 12 bases remaining between them. The CDR3 sequence: CASSLWGPVHEQYF. The CDR3, as DNA: TGTGCCAGCAGTTTATGGGGCCCAGTCCACGAGCAGTACTTC.

The genes are TRBV7-6 and TRBJ2-3, with D possibly being TRBD2 (7 bases). Per germline, CDR1 SGHVS and CDR2 FNYEAQ. The CDR3 covers 16 residues. The germline V and J ends were trimmed by 1 base and 0 bases, with 11 bases remaining between them. The CDR3 DNA follows: TGTGCCAGCAGCTTAGAAAGCGGGACAAGCACAGATACGCAGTATTTT. Amino acids: CASSLESGTSTDTQYF.

With regard to this clone: The junction departs from the called germline gene at one end, perhaps through a read error. The J gene is TRBJ2-1, the V gene TRBV4-2; tentative D call: TRBD2 (6 bases). The CDR3 is made up of 18 amino acids. Germline CDR1 reads LGHNA; CDR2 reads YNFKEQ. The CDR3 DNA sequence: TGTGCCAGCAGCCACACCTTGGAGGGGCAGAACCCCTACGATGAGCAGTTCTTC. As protein: CASSHTLEGQNPYDEQFF.

This chain uses TRBV14 with TRBJ2-3, with TRBD2 matching over 10 bases. V dropped 0 bases and J dropped 5; count of bases not matched to a gene: 8. This CDR3 contains 17 residues. Germline assignment: CDR1 SGHDN and CDR2 FVKESK. This CDR3 reads CASSQDEAGGLGDTQYF. The CDR3 DNA reads as TGTGCCAGCAGCCAAGATGAAGCGGGAGGGCTGGGAGATACGCAGTATTTT. The entire variable domain, with the rest obtained from reference TRBV14 and TRBJ2-3, is as follows: EAGVTQFPSHSVIEKGQTVTLRCDPISGHDNLYWYRRVMGKEIKFLLHFVKESKQDESGMPNNRFLAERTGGTYSTLKVQPAELEDSGVYFCASSQDEAGGLGDTQYFGPGTRLTVL.

This clone has just one count. V and J are TRBV6-4 and TRBJ2-2, with 10 bases that match TRBD2. There are 14 residues in the CDR3. Losses at the gene ends were 6 bases for V and 4 bases for J; bases not matched to a gene: 2. Germline V gene data show CDR1 as MRHNA and CDR2 as SNTAGT. CDR3 amino acids: CASRASGGTGELFF. CDR3 nucleotide sequence: TGTGCCAGCAGGGCTAGCGGGGGCACCGGGGAGCTGTTTTTT.

The V gene is TRBV28, the J gene TRBJ1-5, with D possibly matching TRBD1 (6 bases). The CDR3 is 17 amino acids. V was clipped by 2 bases and J by 1 base, with 15 bases between them. Germline values: CDR1 MDHEN, CDR2 SYDVKM. CDR3 bases: TGTGCCAGCAGTTTAAGCCCCTACAGGGAGAGCAATCAGCCCCAGCATTTT. Translation gives CASSLSPYRESNQPQHF.

This rearrangement joins TRBV5-6 to TRBJ2-7; possibly TRBD1 for D (5 bases). The CDR3 is 14 amino acids. Trimming left V 3 bases short and J 2 bases short, with 12 bases between. Germline CDR1 reads SGHDT; CDR2 reads YYEEEE. The CDR3 DNA sequence: TGTGCCAGCAGCTACCGACAGTTTCCCTACGAGCAGTACTTC. It encodes CASSYRQFPYEQYF.

The chain links TRBV19 to TRBJ2-7; TRBD1 matches at 8 bases. The V gene's germline CDR1 is LNHDA and CDR2 SQIVND (reference sequence). This CDR3 spans 14 amino acids. J gave up 5 bases and V 5 bases, and 8 bases lay outside the gene matches. Here the CDR3 DNA reads TGTGCCAGTAGTCCCTGGACAGGGCAGCACGAGCAGTACTTC. Its protein is CASSPWTGQHEQYF.

The chain is built from TRBV29-1 and TRBJ2-1; 7 bases are a match to TRBD2. Germline V gene sequence: CDR1 SQVTM, CDR2 ANQGSEA. CDR3 size: 17 residues. Germline trimming cut 6 bases from V and 0 bases from J; bases unmatched to any gene: 14. Here the CDR3 DNA reads TGCAGCGTCGAATTACTAGCGATACGGAGCTCCTACAATGAGCAGTTCTTC. Translated, it gives CSVELLAIRSSYNEQFF.

The chain employs TRBV6-6 and TRBJ2-5; a possible D gene is TRBD1 (5 bases). V was clipped by 3 bases and J by 2 bases, with 16 bases between them. Germline V CDR1 and CDR2: MNHNY, SVGAGI (reference sequence). CDR3 length: 16 amino acids. The CDR3 coding sequence is TGTGCCAGCAGTTATACCGCAGGGTTTAGGCAAGAGACCCAGTACTTC. Protein sequence: CASSYTAGFRQETQYF.

The chain has TRBV5-8 and TRBJ2-7; D remains ambiguous. Trimming cost V 1 base and J 2 bases, with 4 bases left between them. The CDR3 loop spans 12 amino acids. The germline CDR1 and CDR2 sequences are SGHTS and YDEGEE. The CDR3 DNA follows: TGTGCCAGCAGCTTGCGGACCTACGAGCAGTACTTC. Translation gives CASSLRTYEQYF.

The J gene is TRBJ2-7, the V gene TRBV7-6; TRBD2 aligns across 10 bases. V trimming: 3 bases; J trimming: 3 bases; junction bases outside the gene matches: 8. Germline V lookup: CDR1 SGHVS, CDR2 FNYEAQ. The CDR3 length is 16 residues. The CDR3 bases are TGTGCCAGCAGCTTGGAACTAGCGGGAAATCGCTACGAGCAGTACTTC. Translated, it gives CASSLELAGNRYEQYF.

This rearrangement joins TRBV10-1 to TRBJ2-5; 8 bases match TRBD1. With 3 bases clipped from V and 4 bases from J, the junction kept 4 bases outside the gene matches. The CDR3 extends over 14 amino acids. Looked up from germline, CDR1 is WNHNN and CDR2 is SYGVQD (reference sequence). The CDR3 DNA sequence: TGCGCCAGCAGTGACGGGACAGGTTCAGAGACCCAGTACTTC. Its protein is CASSDGTGSETQYF.

The rearrangement joins TRBV7-9 to TRBJ2-3, with D possibly matching TRBD2 (7 bases). Trimming took 0 bases from V and 1 from J, leaving 14 bases between them. This CDR3 has 17 amino acids. Germline V gene lookup returns CDR1 SEHNR and CDR2 FQNEAQ (reference sequence). The CDR3 nucleotides are TGTGCCAGCAGCTTAGCTGAGAAAGGGGGGGGCACAGATACGCAGTATTTT. This codes for CASSLAEKGGGTDTQYF.

This chain joins TRBV6-5 and TRBJ2-3, with TRBD2 as a possible D gene (5 bases). CDR3 size: 12 residues. Between the trimmed V and J ends, which lost 10 bases and 4 bases, there was a span of 12 bases. The germline gives CDR1 MNHEY, CDR2 SVGAGI. The CDR3 sequence: CATGLASDTQYF. DNA of the CDR3: TGTGCCACCGGACTGGCTTCAGATACGCAGTATTTT.

The V and J genes are TRBV27 and TRBJ2-6; D may be TRBD1 (6 bases). V was trimmed by 4 bases and J by 2 bases, leaving 12 bases between them. The length of the CDR3 is 16 residues. Germline loops: CDR1 MNHEY, CDR2 SMNVEV (reference sequence). The CDR3 region has the DNA TGTGCCAGCAGTTCTCCCGGGACAACTGGGGCCAACGTCCTGACTTTC. Its translation: CASSSPGTTGANVLTF.

This clone was seen just once. This sequence joins TRBV27 and TRBJ2-1; D unresolved. Germline CDR1 reads MNHEY; CDR2 reads SMNVEV (reference sequence). The CDR3 length is 12 residues. V gave up 6 bases and J gave up 8 bases, with 11 bases separating them. CDR3 loop: CASRRKGHEQFF. CDR3 nucleotides: TGTGCCAGCAGGAGGAAGGGCCATGAGCAGTTCTTC.

The V gene is TRBV19, the J gene TRBJ2-1, with D perhaps matching TRBD1 or TRBD2 (5 bases each). Germline lookup yields CDR1 LNHDA and CDR2 SQIVND (reference sequence). V shed 1 base and J shed 0 bases, with 7 bases lying between them. CDR3 length: 15 residues. The CDR3 sequence: CASSIGGNSYNEQFF. The CDR3 region has the DNA TGTGCCAGTAGTATAGGGGGGAACTCCTACAATGAGCAGTTCTTC.

The chain is built from TRBV29-1 and TRBJ2-1; the match to TRBD2 covers 10 bases. J lost 8 bases, V lost 0 bases, and 10 bases had no gene match. The CDR3 extends over 16 amino acids. The germline CDR1 and CDR2 sequences are SQVTM and ANQGSEA. The CDR3 nucleotides are TGCAGCGTTGAAGATCTGAGAGCGGGAGGGCCCTATGAGCAGTTCTTC. Encoded protein: CSVEDLRAGGPYEQFF.

This clone is a singleton in its sample. The chain uses TRBV27 and TRBJ2-4; TRBD2 matches at 14 bases. The CDR3 consists of 17 residues. With V trimmed by 8 bases and J by 9 bases, 15 bases remained unmatched. Germline-derived CDR1 and CDR2 are MNHEY and SMNVEV (reference sequence). As DNA, the CDR3 is TGTGCCAGCTCATATAAGGGGACTAGCGGGAGAAGGAGCATTCAGTACTTC. Translation gives CASSYKGTSGRRSIQYF.

As regards this clone: This sample also contains other DNA sequences that code for the same CDR3. The chain uses TRBV27 and TRBJ2-1; the match to TRBD2 covers 14 bases. The germline CDR1 and CDR2 sequences are MNHEY and SMNVEV (reference sequence). The length of the CDR3 is 15 residues. J gave up 7 bases and V 2 bases, and 1 base lay outside the gene matches. The CDR3 DNA is TGTGCCAGCAGTTTAGGACTAGCGGGAGGAAATGAGCAGTTCTTC. It encodes CASSLGLAGGNEQFF.

The chain carries TRBV29-1 and TRBJ2-3, with a tentative D call TRBD2 (6 bases). The CDR3 runs to 14 residues. CDR1 is SQVTM and CDR2 is ANQGSEA in the germline V gene. V lost 6 bases and J 2 bases, leaving 15 bases between the germline ends. CDR3 in DNA: TGCAGCGTCCTCGGGAGAGGGGCCACAGATACGCAGTATTTT. The encoded protein is CSVLGRGATDTQYF.

The count of this clone is one. The rearrangement joins TRBV5-1 to TRBJ2-7; perhaps TRBD1 as D (6 bases). Germline values: CDR1 SGHRS, CDR2 YFSETQ. The CDR3 is made up of 13 amino acids. V lost 3 bases to trimming and J lost 2 bases, with 9 bases between them. The CDR3 nucleotides read TGCGCCAGCAGCTGGGGGCAGCCCTACGAGCAGTACTTC. Translated, it gives CASSWGQPYEQYF. The full variable domain, in which reference TRBV5-1 and TRBJ2-7 provide the parts outside the CDR3, is KAGVTQTPRYLIKTRGQQVTLSCSPISGHRSVSWYQQTPGQGLQFLFEYFSETQRNKGNFPGRFSGRQFSNSRSEMNVSTLELGDSALYLCASSWGQPYEQYFGPGTRLTVT.